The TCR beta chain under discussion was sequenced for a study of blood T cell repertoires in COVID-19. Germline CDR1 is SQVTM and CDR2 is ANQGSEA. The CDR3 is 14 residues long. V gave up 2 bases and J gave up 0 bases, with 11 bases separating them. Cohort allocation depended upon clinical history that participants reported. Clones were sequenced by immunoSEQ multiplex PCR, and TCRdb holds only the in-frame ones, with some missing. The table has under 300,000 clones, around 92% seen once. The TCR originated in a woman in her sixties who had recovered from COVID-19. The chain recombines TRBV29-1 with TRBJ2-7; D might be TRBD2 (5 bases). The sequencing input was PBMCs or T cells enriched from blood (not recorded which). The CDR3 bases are TGCAGCGTTGAATCGGGGTTTTCCTCCTACGAGCAGTACTTC. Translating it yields CSVESGFSSYEQYF.